This T cell receptor (beta chain) was recovered during a study of cytomegalovirus exposure and HLA in healthy donors. Study results and caveats: Within an earlier analysis, most TCR beta V segments proved productive either about 87% or about 30% of the time. Association of a missense DCLRE1C variant with TCR beta V- and J-gene trimming was reported in a later analysis. Cytomegalovirus-associated status was assigned to around 160 TCR beta chains.

A word on this clone: Antigen unknown.

PCR used 60 Vbeta primers and 13 Jbeta primers. Repertoires were generated with immunoSEQ multiplex PCR, while TCRdb's copy carries only in-frame clones and drops some. The table shows around 96,000 clones, with under 65% occurring only once. Germline CDR1 is SGHNT and CDR2 is YYREEE (reference sequence). This CDR3 contains 15 residues. With V trimmed by 5 bases and J by 15 bases, 17 bases remained unmatched. When sampled, the donors appeared nominally healthy, though they likely had unrecorded immune exposures. Material: PBMCs. The chain recombines TRBV5-4 with TRBJ2-1; 10 bases are shared with TRBD2. This receptor was identified in a man in his 60s in good health and CMV-seronegative. CDR3 residues: CASRLRTSGDLPPFF. The CDR3 nucleotides are TGTGCCAGCAGACTAAGGACTAGCGGTGACCTACCCCCGTTCTTC. Filled out from reference TRBV5-4 and TRBJ2-1, the complete variable domain reads ETGVTQSPTHLIKTRGQQVTLRCSSQSGHNTVSWYQQALGQGPQFIFQYYREEENGRGNFPPRFSGLQFPNYSSELNVNALELDDSALYLCASRLRTSGDLPPFFGPGTRLTVL.